The following is a T cell receptor beta chain sequence with its context. Its specificity is unknown. The CDR3 runs 15 residues. The V and J ends lost 4 bases and 6 bases, in that order; junction bases with no gene match: 11. Germline values: CDR1 MNHEY, CDR2 SVGAGI. The method was immunoSEQ multiplex PCR; TCRdb's version includes in-frame clones alone and lacks a portion of them. This table has more than 65,000 clones, roughly 78% appearing once. This sample is drawn from a study of OX40 agonist ivuxolimab in advanced cancers. About the research overall: Each patient was given ivuxolimab into a vein every 2 weeks, at 0.01 to 10 mg/kg. Study findings and constraints: By week 6 at 0.1 to 3.0 mg/kg, blood CD4+ and CD8+ T cells had expanded clonally.

Cycle 7 day 1, cycle 4 day 1, and baseline were the timepoints at which blood was sampled. Sequenced here: CD4+ or CD8+ T cells sorted from blood, sampled in a trial of the OX40 agonist ivuxolimab. The chain uses TRBV6-5 and TRBJ2-7, with 8 bases matching TRBD2. The receptor comes from an adult with an advanced solid tumor such as melanoma, head and neck, liver or kidney cancer. CDR3 in amino acids: CASSSTGGGLAEQYF. Written as DNA, the CDR3 is TGTGCCAGCAGTTCCACCGGGGGGGGGTTGGCCGAGCAGTACTTC.